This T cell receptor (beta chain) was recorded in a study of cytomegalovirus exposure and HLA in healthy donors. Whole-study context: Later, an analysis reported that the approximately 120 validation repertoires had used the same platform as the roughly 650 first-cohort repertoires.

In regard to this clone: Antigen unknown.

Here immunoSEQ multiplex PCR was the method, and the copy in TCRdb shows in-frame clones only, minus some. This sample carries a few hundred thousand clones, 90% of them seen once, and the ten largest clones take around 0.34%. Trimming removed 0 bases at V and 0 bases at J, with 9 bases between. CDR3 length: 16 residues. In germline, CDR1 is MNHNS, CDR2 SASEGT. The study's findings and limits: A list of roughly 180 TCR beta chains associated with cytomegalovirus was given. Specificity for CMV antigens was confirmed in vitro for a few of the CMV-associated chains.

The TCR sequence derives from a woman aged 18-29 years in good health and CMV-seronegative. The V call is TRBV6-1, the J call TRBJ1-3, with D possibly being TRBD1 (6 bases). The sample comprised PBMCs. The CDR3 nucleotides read TGTGCCAGCAGTGAAGCCCCGGACAGCTCTGGAAACACCATATATTTT. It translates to CASSEAPDSSGNTIYF.